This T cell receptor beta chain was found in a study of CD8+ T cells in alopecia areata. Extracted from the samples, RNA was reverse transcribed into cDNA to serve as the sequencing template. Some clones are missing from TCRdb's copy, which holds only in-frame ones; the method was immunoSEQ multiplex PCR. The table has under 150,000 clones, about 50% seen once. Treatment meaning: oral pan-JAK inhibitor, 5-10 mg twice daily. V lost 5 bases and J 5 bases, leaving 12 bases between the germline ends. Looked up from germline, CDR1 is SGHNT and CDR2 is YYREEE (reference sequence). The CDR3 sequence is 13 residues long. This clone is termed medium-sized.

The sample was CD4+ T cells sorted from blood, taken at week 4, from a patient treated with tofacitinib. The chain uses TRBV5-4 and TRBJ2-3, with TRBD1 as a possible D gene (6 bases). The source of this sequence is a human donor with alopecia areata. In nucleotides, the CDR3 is TGTGCCAGCAGTATTCAGGGGAAAGATACGCAGTATTTT. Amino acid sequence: CASSIQGKDTQYF. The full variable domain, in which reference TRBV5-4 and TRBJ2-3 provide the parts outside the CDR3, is ETGVTQSPTHLIKTRGQQVTLRCSSQSGHNTVSWYQQALGQGPQFIFQYYREEENGRGNFPPRFSGLQFPNYSSELNVNALELDDSALYLCASSIQGKDTQYFGPGTRLTVL.